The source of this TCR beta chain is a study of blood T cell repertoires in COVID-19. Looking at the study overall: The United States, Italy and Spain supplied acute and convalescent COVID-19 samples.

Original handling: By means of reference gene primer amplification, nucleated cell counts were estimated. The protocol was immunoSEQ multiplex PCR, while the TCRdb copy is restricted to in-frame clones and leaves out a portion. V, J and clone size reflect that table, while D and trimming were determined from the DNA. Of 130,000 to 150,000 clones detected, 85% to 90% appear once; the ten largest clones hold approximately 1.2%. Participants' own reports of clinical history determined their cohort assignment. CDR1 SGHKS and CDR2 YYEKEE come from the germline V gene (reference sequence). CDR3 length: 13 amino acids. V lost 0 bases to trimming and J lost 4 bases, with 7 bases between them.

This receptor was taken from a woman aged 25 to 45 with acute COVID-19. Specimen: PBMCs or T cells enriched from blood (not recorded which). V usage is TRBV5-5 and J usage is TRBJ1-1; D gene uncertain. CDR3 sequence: CASSLEWSTEAFF. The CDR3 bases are TGTGCCAGCAGCTTGGAGTGGAGCACTGAAGCTTTCTTT.